This TCR delta chain was observed in a study of Vδ1+ human thymocytes. General study points: In the thymus, TRG and TRD repertoires looked highly polyclonal with Gaussian CDR3 lengths.

This clone was counted between two and nine times. The antigen remains unidentified. The CDR3 contains 21 residues. V trimming: 0 bases; J trimming: 1 base; junction bases outside the gene matches: 20. CDR1 and CDR2 (germline): TSWWSYY, QGS. The template was reverse-transcribed extracted RNA. Pooled V-gene forward primers with one constant-region reverse primer generated the CDR3 amplicons by multiplex PCR. TCRdb reanalysed the multiplex PCR reads via CATT. The sample lists 20,000 to 25,000 delta-chain clones, 7% to 8.5% occurring once. This chain joins TRDV1 and TRDJ1; 7 nucleotides match TRDD3. The sequencing input was Vdelta1+ gamma-delta thymocytes from the thymus. Sample subset: FACS-sorted CD3+ TCRalphabeta- TCRVdelta1+ TCRVdelta2- thymocytes. The source of this sequence is a child in the first two years of life who had congenital heart surgery. CDR3 region: CALGELSLDWGPQVPTDKLIF. DNA of the CDR3: TGTGCTCTTGGGGAACTTTCCCTGGACTGGGGTCCCCAGGTACCCACCGATAAACTCATCTTT.